This TCR beta chain was found in a study of blood T cell repertoires in COVID-19. Study summary: Samples of COVID-19 (acute and convalescent) were obtained from the United States, Italy and Spain. Sources were T cells, B-cell-depleted T cells, or PBMCs; the material itself was cDNA or gDNA.

In the original analysis: Reference gene primer amplification yielded estimated nucleated cell counts. The data were produced by immunoSEQ multiplex PCR, yet TCRdb's version contains in-frame clones alone and is incomplete. V and J calls plus clone size are reproduced from that table; the DNA served to infer D and trimming. The sample contains around 30,000 clones, roughly 84% of which appear only once. The CDR3 spans 21 residues. Germline V gene lookup returns CDR1 MGHRA and CDR2 YSYEKL. With V trimmed by 2 bases and J by 2 bases, 18 bases remained unmatched. The chain recombines TRBV4-1 with TRBJ1-5; 10 nucleotides agree with TRBD1. The sample consisted of peripheral blood. This receptor was taken from a man between 60 and 70 years old with active COVID-19. The CDR3 here is CASSQLLVWDRGGFGNQPQHF. The CDR3 DNA sequence: TGCGCCAGCAGCCAATTACTAGTATGGGACAGGGGAGGATTTGGCAATCAGCCCCAGCATTTT.